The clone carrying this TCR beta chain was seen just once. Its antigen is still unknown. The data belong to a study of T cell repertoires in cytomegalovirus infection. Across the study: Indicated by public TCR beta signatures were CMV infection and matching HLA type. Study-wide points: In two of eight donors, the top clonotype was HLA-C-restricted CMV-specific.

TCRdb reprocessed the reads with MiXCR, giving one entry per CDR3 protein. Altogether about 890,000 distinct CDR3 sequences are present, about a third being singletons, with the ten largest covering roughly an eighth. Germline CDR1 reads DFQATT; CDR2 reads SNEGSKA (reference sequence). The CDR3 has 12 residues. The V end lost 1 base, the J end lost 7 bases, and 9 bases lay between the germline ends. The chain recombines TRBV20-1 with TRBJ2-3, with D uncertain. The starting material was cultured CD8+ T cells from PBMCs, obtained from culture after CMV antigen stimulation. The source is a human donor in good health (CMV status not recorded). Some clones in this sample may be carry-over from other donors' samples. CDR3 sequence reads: CSARGDSHTQYF. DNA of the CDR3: TGCAGTGCTAGAGGTGACTCCCATACGCAGTATTTT.